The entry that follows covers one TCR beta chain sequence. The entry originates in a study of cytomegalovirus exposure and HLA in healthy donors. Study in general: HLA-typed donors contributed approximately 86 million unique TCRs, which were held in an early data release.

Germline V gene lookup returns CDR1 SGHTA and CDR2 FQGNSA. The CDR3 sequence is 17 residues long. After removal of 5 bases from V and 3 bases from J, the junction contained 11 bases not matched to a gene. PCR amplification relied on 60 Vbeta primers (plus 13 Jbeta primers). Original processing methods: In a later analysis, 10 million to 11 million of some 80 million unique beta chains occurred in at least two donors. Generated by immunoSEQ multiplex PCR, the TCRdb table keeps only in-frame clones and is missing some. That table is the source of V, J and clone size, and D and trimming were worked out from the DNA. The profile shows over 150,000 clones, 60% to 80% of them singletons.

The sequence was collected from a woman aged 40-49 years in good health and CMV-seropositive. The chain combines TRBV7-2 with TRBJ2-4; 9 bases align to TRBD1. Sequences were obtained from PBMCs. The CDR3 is CASSQRQGDLLKNIQYF. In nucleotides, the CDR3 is TGTGCCAGCAGCCAAAGACAGGGGGACCTACTCAAAAACATTCAGTACTTC.